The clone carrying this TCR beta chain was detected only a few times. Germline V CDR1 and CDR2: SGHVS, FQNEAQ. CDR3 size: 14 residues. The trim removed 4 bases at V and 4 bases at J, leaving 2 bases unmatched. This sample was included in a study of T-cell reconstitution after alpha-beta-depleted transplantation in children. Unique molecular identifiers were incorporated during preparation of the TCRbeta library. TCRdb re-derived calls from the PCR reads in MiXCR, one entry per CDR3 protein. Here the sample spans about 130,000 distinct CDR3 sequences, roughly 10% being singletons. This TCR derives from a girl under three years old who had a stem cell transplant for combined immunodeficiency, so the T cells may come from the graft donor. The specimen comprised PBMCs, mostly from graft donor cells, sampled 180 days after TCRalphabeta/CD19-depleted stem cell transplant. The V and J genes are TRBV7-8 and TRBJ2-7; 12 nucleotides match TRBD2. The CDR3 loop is CASSSTSGRYEQYF. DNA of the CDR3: TGTGCCAGCAGCTCGACTAGCGGGAGATACGAGCAGTACTTC.